A single sample gave rise to the 19 T cell receptor beta chains below, sequenced in a study of shared clonotypes between healthy human individuals. Positive CCR7 selection of CD45RO-negative cells yielded the naive CD8 cells, and terminally differentiated effector memory CD45RA+ cells were excluded. Assay used: immunoSEQ multiplex PCR; TCRdb lists only in-frame clones, some missing. The data hold about 1,900,000 clones, with about 95% observed a single time. Sequences were obtained from naive CD8+ T cells sorted from blood. The receptor source for this set is a man between 18 and 29 years old in good health.

DNA for the CDR3: TGTGCCAGCAGTCACACGGGGCGGGAGGGCCACAATGAGCAGTTCTTC. This codes for CASSHTGREGHNEQFF. The rearrangement joins TRBV27 to TRBJ2-1; 9 bases are a match to TRBD2. Germline V gene lookup returns CDR1 MNHEY and CDR2 SMNVEV (reference sequence). The CDR3 contains 16 residues. J lost 5 bases, V lost 5 bases, and 10 bases had no gene match.

Worth noting for this clone: The same CDR3 arises from other DNA sequences in this sample as well. Written as DNA, the CDR3 is TGTGCCACCAGCAGAGGAGGGGAGGAAGAGACCCAGTACTTC. Protein: CATSRGGEEETQYF. The rearrangement uses TRBV15 and TRBJ2-5; D perhaps matches TRBD2 (6 bases). Germline V gives CDR1 LNHNV, CDR2 YYDKDF (reference sequence). The CDR3 length is 14 residues. Trimming stripped 1 base from V and 3 bases from J, with 9 bases between.

The chain joins TRBV29-1 to TRBJ1-2; D might be TRBD1 (6 bases). CDR1 and CDR2 (germline): SQVTM, ANQGSEA. CDR3 length equals 13 residues. V was shortened by 2 bases and J by 3 bases, with 10 bases between the two germline ends. This CDR3 reads CSVEQGLYYGYTF. CDR3 DNA: TGCAGCGTTGAACAGGGGCTATACTATGGCTACACCTTC.

The chain links TRBV10-1 to TRBJ2-5; 7 positions agree with TRBD2. V was clipped by 3 bases and J by 3 bases; unmatched bases: 1. CDR3 size: 13 residues. Germline CDR1 is WNHNN and CDR2 is SYGVQD (reference sequence). CDR3 sequence (DNA): TGCGCCAGCAGTGAAGGGACTAAAGAGACCCAGTACTTC. Translated: CASSEGTKETQYF.

The V gene is TRBV19, the J gene TRBJ2-3; D is unresolved. The germline gives CDR1 LNHDA, CDR2 SQIVND (reference sequence). The CDR3 is 14 amino acids. Trimming took off 3 bases at V and 4 bases at J, with 11 bases between the two ends. The CDR3 sequence: CASSILELPDTQYF. The CDR3 DNA reads TGTGCCAGTAGTATCTTGGAGCTCCCAGATACGCAGTATTTT.

J is TRBJ2-1 and V is TRBV28; a possible D gene is TRBD2 (6 bases). This CDR3 region has 14 residues. The germline CDR1 and CDR2 sequences are MDHEN and SYDVKM. V lost 6 bases and J 3 bases, leaving 12 bases between the germline ends. The CDR3 is CASRTGTFYNEQFF. The CDR3 DNA reads as TGTGCCAGCAGGACGGGGACTTTCTACAATGAGCAGTTCTTC.

V usage is TRBV4-1 and J usage is TRBJ2-7; TRBD2 agrees at 10 bases. This CDR3 has 16 residues. Germline-derived CDR1 and CDR2 are MGHRA and YSYEKL. The ends lost 3 bases at V and 2 bases at J; junction bases unmatched: 7. The CDR3 region has the DNA TGCGCCAGCAGCCACTCGGGACTAGCGACTACCTACGAGCAGTACTTC. It codes for CASSHSGLATTYEQYF.

The chain links TRBV9 to TRBJ1-4; perhaps TRBD1 as D (6 bases). The CDR3 is 14 amino acids. The V end lost 0 bases, the J end lost 7 bases, and 10 bases lay between the germline ends. Germline V gives CDR1 SGDLS, CDR2 YYNGEE. CDR3: CASSVEGEGEKLFF. The CDR3 DNA sequence: TGTGCCAGCAGCGTAGAGGGGGAAGGTGAAAAACTGTTTTTT.

The sample holds a few counts of this clone. V and J are TRBV2 and TRBJ1-2, with 7 nucleotides matching TRBD1. The ends lost 7 bases at V and 3 bases at J; junction bases unmatched: 8. Germline CDR1 and CDR2: SNHLY and FYNNEI. The CDR3 is 14 amino acids. Here the CDR3 DNA reads TGTGCCAGCAAGTCCGACAGGGAACACTATGGCTACACCTTC. It specifies CASKSDREHYGYTF.

J is TRBJ2-7 and V is TRBV6-1; 7 nucleotides agree with TRBD1. The CDR3 contains 13 residues. The V and J ends lost 2 bases and 7 bases, in that order; junction bases with no gene match: 5. Germline V gives CDR1 MNHNS, CDR2 SASEGT. Here the CDR3 DNA reads TGTGCCAGCAGTGAAACAGGGGCGGGTGAGCAGTACTTC. This translates into CASSETGAGEQYF.

On this clone: Other DNA sequences in the same sample also yield this CDR3. This rearrangement joins TRBV7-2 to TRBJ2-7; 16 bases align to TRBD2. The CDR3 contains 16 residues. Per germline, CDR1 SGHTA and CDR2 FQGNSA. V lost 2 bases, J lost 4 bases, and 2 bases stayed unmatched. This chain's CDR3 is CASSLPGLAGGYEQYF. Here the CDR3 DNA reads TGTGCCAGCAGCTTACCGGGACTAGCGGGAGGGTACGAGCAGTACTTC. The full variable domain, rest sourced from reference TRBV7-2 and TRBJ2-7, is GAGVSQSPSNKVTEKGKDVELRCDPISGHTALYWYRQSLGQGLEFLIYFQGNSAPDKSGLPSDRFSAERTGGSVSTLTIQRTQQEDSAVYLCASSLPGLAGGYEQYFGPGTRLTVT.

This clone was seen once. The V call is TRBV29-1, the J call TRBJ2-1; D is undetermined. CDR3 size: 12 residues. Germline CDR1 SQVTM, CDR2 ANQGSEA. Trimming removed 3 bases from V and 10 bases from J, with 13 bases in between. The chain's CDR3 is CSVDMAGWEQFF. The CDR3 DNA sequence: TGCAGCGTTGACATGGCCGGGTGGGAGCAGTTCTTC.

The rearrangement joins TRBV7-9 to TRBJ2-3; 10 bases agree with TRBD2. The V gene's germline CDR1 is SEHNR and CDR2 FQNEAQ (reference sequence). The CDR3 covers 18 residues. Trimming removed 5 bases from V and 3 bases from J; junction bases left unmatched: 14. The CDR3 nucleotides read TGTGCCAGCAGCACCGGTCTAGCGGGAGAGGTTTGGACAGATACGCAGTATTTT. It specifies CASSTGLAGEVWTDTQYF. The full variable domain, completed using reference TRBV7-9 and TRBJ2-3, is DTGVSQNPRHKITKRGQNVTFRCDPISEHNRLYWYRQTLGQGPEFLTYFQNEAQLEKSRLLSDRFSAERPKGSFSTLEIQRTEQGDSAMYLCASSTGLAGEVWTDTQYFGPGTRLTVL.

This chain links TRBV27 with TRBJ2-7; the match to TRBD2 covers 11 bases. V shed 4 bases, J shed 0 bases, and the junction held 5 bases outside the gene matches. Germline V gives CDR1 MNHEY, CDR2 SMNVEV (reference sequence). CDR3 length equals 16 residues. The chain's CDR3 is CASSYQTSGSSYEQYF. The CDR3 bases are TGTGCCAGCAGTTACCAAACTAGCGGGAGCTCCTACGAGCAGTACTTC.

The sample holds one count of this clone. In the same sample, other DNA sequences code for this CDR3. The J gene is TRBJ1-1, the V gene TRBV28; D is unresolved. This CDR3 contains 12 residues. The V end was cut by 3 bases, the J end by 5 bases, with 7 bases between. Germline values: CDR1 MDHEN, CDR2 SYDVKM. This chain's CDR3 is CASSFWGTEAFF. As DNA, the CDR3 is TGTGCCAGCAGTTTTTGGGGAACTGAAGCTTTCTTT.

V usage is TRBV7-9 and J usage is TRBJ2-2; 11 nucleotides match TRBD2. V lost 5 bases, J lost 5 bases, and 7 bases stayed unmatched. This CDR3 contains 16 residues. The germline V gene has CDR1 SEHNR and CDR2 FQNEAQ (reference sequence). The CDR3 here is CASSPLLAGGTGELFF. As DNA, the CDR3 is TGTGCCAGCAGCCCCCTTCTAGCGGGAGGAACCGGGGAGCTGTTTTTT.

This clone was observed once. The chain carries TRBV27 and TRBJ1-2; D perhaps matches TRBD1 (6 bases). Looked up from germline, CDR1 is MNHEY and CDR2 is SMNVEV (reference sequence). The CDR3 spans 13 residues. The germline V and J ends were trimmed by 5 bases and 8 bases, with 15 bases remaining between them. The CDR3 reads CASSKDSGGGYTF. The CDR3 bases are TGTGCCAGCAGTAAGGACAGTGGGGGCGGCTACACCTTC.

Here the CDR3 reads CASSLAGVGGGETQYF. In DNA form, the CDR3 reads TGTGCCAGCAGCTTGGCGGGTGTTGGGGGTGGAGAGACCCAGTACTTC. The V and J genes are TRBV5-6 and TRBJ2-5; D may be TRBD1 or TRBD2 (5 bases each). This CDR3 spans 16 amino acids. V gave up 0 bases and J gave up 4 bases, with 16 bases separating them. Germline loops: CDR1 SGHDT, CDR2 YYEEEE.

CDR3 DNA sequence: TGTGCCAGCAGTCTCGGACCGTACTATGGCTACACCTTC. Protein product: CASSLGPYYGYTF. The chain joins TRBV27 to TRBJ1-2, with D hard to call. The V end lost 5 bases, the J end lost 3 bases, and 10 bases lay between the germline ends. Germline-derived CDR1 and CDR2 are MNHEY and SMNVEV (reference sequence). CDR3 length: 13 amino acids.